What follows are 20 T cell receptor beta chains derived from one specimen sequenced in a study of T cell responses to AZD1222 COVID-19 vaccine. Measured with immunoSEQ multiplex PCR; TCRdb has only the in-frame clones, and not every one. The repertoire includes over 100,000 clones, over 75% of them detected once, and 9.5% to 15% sits in the top ten. The input for sequencing was peripheral blood, taken on day 0 of MenACWY control vaccination. The receptors shown here come from an adult in good health.

This clone was seen only once. This sequence joins TRBV12-3 or TRBV12-4 and TRBJ1-1; D gene unclear. Trimming stripped 3 bases from V and 1 base from J, with 6 bases between. The CDR3 runs to 13 residues. CDR3 protein: CASSFPQNTEAFF. Written as DNA, the CDR3 is TGTGCCAGCAGTTTTCCCCAGAACACTGAAGCTTTCTTT.

This chain connects TRBV20-1 to TRBJ1-2, with D maybe TRBD1 (6 bases). The germline V gene has CDR1 DFQATT and CDR2 SNEGSKA (reference sequence). The V gene lost 3 bases and the J gene lost 4 bases, with 12 bases spanning the gap. The CDR3 spans 13 residues. The CDR3 DNA reads as TGCAGTGCTAGTGCAGGGGTTGGCTATGGCTACACCTTC. Its translation is CSASAGVGYGYTF.

This rearrangement joins TRBV19 to TRBJ1-5; D uncertain. The CDR3 has 15 residues. V lost 5 bases and J lost 2, with 13 bases in between. In germline, CDR1 is LNHDA, CDR2 SQIVND (reference sequence). The CDR3: CASSQPRNGNQPQHF. The DNA of the CDR3 is TGTGCCAGTAGTCAGCCAAGGAATGGCAATCAGCCCCAGCATTTT.

The chain combines TRBV18 with TRBJ1-1; D is uncertain. V was shortened by 3 bases and J by 0 bases, with 14 bases between the two germline ends. Germline CDR1 KGHSH, CDR2 LQKENI. This CDR3 has 16 residues. CDR3 in DNA: TGTGCCAGCTCACCCTACAGTTTAGTTATGAACACTGAAGCTTTCTTT. Protein product: CASSPYSLVMNTEAFF. Variable domain in full (rest from reference TRBV18 and TRBJ1-1): NAGVMQNPRHLVRRRGQEARLRCSPMKGHSHVYWYRQLPEEGLKFMVYLQKENIIDESGMPKERFSAEFPKEGPSILRIQQVVRGDSAAYFCASSPYSLVMNTEAFFGQGTRLTVV.

J is TRBJ2-7 and V is TRBV12-3 or TRBV12-4, with 7 bases matching TRBD1. The V and J ends lost 7 bases and 2 bases, in that order; junction bases with no gene match: 5. The CDR3 consists of 13 residues. The CDR3 loop reads CASNRQGAYEQYF. The CDR3 DNA reads TGTGCCAGCAACAGACAGGGTGCCTACGAGCAGTACTTC.

This clone was counted a single time. This chain uses TRBV29-1 with TRBJ2-5; possibly TRBD2 for D (7 bases). Trimming pared 4 bases from V and 3 bases from J, leaving 12 bases between. Germline values: CDR1 SQVTM, CDR2 ANQGSEA. The CDR3 consists of 13 residues. The CDR3, as DNA: TGCAGCGTTGCAGGGAGGGGGAAAGAGACCCAGTACTTC. Residues: CSVAGRGKETQYF.

The rearrangement uses TRBV2 and TRBJ2-7; D is ambiguous. This CDR3 has 13 amino acids. CDR1 SNHLY and CDR2 FYNNEI come from the germline V gene. V lost 1 base and J 3 bases, leaving 7 bases between the germline ends. The CDR3 loop reads CASSEGLFYEQYF. CDR3 DNA: TGTGCCAGCAGTGAAGGGTTATTCTACGAGCAGTACTTC. Using reference TRBV2 and TRBJ2-7 for the parts outside the CDR3, the full variable domain is EPEVTQTPSHQVTQMGQEVILRCVPISNHLYFYWYRQILGQKVEFLVSFYNNEISEKSEIFDDQFSVERPDGSNFTLKIRSTKLEDSAMYFCASSEGLFYEQYFGPGTRLTVT.

The V call is TRBV5-8, the J call TRBJ1-2, with a weak D call TRBD1 (6 bases). Between the trimmed V and J ends, which lost 2 bases and 2 bases, there was a span of 7 bases. Germline loops: CDR1 SGHTS, CDR2 YDEGEE. CDR3 length: 13 amino acids. The CDR3 reads CASSLGQNYGYTF. CDR3 sequence (DNA): TGTGCCAGCAGCTTAGGACAGAACTATGGCTACACCTTC.

V is TRBV6-4 and J is TRBJ2-2; TRBD2 matches at 8 bases. CDR3 size: 16 residues. V was pared by 6 bases and J by 2 bases, with 8 bases of the junction left unmatched. Germline assignment: CDR1 MRHNA and CDR2 SNTAGT. CDR3 amino acids: CASRGESGSNTGELFF. The CDR3 bases are TGTGCCAGCAGAGGGGAGAGCGGGAGCAACACCGGGGAGCTGTTTTTT.

This clone has only a few counts. The CDR3 DNA is TGTGCCAGTAGTAAGCGACAGGGGAACACCGGGGAGCTGTTTTTT. Translating gives CASSKRQGNTGELFF. The rearrangement uses TRBV19 and TRBJ2-2, with 7 bases that match TRBD1. With 4 bases clipped from V and 1 base from J, the junction kept 3 bases outside the gene matches. Germline values: CDR1 LNHDA, CDR2 SQIVND (reference sequence). The CDR3 runs to 15 residues.

The chain uses TRBV28 and TRBJ2-7; D may be TRBD1 (6 bases). The CDR3 is 12 amino acids. The V gene's germline CDR1 is MDHEN and CDR2 SYDVKM. The V end lost 5 bases, the J end lost 4 bases, and 9 bases lay between the germline ends. CDR3 sequence: CASSRGGYEQYF. The CDR3 coding sequence is TGTGCCAGCAGTCGAGGGGGTTACGAGCAGTACTTC. Drawing the rest from reference TRBV28 and TRBJ2-7, the complete variable domain is DVKVTQSSRYLVKRTGEKVFLECVQDMDHENMFWYRQDPGLGLRLIYFSYDVKMKEKGDIPEGYSVSREKKERFSLILESASTNQTSMYLCASSRGGYEQYFGPGTRLTVT.

This clone was seen just once. The chain links TRBV28 to TRBJ1-2; 7 bases map to TRBD1. There are 14 residues in the CDR3. V was clipped by 2 bases and J by 5 bases; unmatched bases: 5. Germline assignment: CDR1 MDHEN and CDR2 SYDVKM. The CDR3 coding sequence is TGTGCCAGCAGTTTAGTGGGACAGCCTTATGGCTACACCTTC. Translation: CASSLVGQPYGYTF.

V gene TRBV9 combines with J gene TRBJ2-1; D remains ambiguous. CDR1 and CDR2 (germline): SGDLS, YYNGEE. Trimming left V 2 bases short and J 9 bases short, with 9 bases between. The CDR3 covers 12 residues. The CDR3 reads CASSVGGGEQFF. In DNA, the CDR3 is TGTGCCAGCAGCGTGGGTGGCGGTGAGCAGTTCTTC.

V usage is TRBV2 and J usage is TRBJ2-7; 9 bases are shared with TRBD1. This CDR3 has 16 residues. V was pared by 1 base and J by 6 bases, with 10 bases of the junction left unmatched. Germline loops: CDR1 SNHLY, CDR2 FYNNEI. CDR3 loop: CASSEVWTGEAAEQYF. The CDR3, as DNA: TGTGCCAGCAGTGAAGTCTGGACAGGGGAGGCGGCCGAGCAGTACTTC.

The chain is built from TRBV30 and TRBJ2-1; a possible D gene is TRBD1 (6 bases). The CDR3 length is 13 residues. Germline loops: CDR1 GTSNPN, CDR2 SVGIG (reference sequence). V lost 5 bases to trimming and J lost 3 bases, with 11 bases between them. The CDR3 sequence: CAWGLGGYNEQFF. For the CDR3, the DNA is TGTGCCTGGGGGCTAGGGGGCTACAATGAGCAGTTCTTC.

The chain joins TRBV27 to TRBJ1-2, with 7 bases aligning to TRBD1. CDR1 is MNHEY, CDR2 SMNVEV, per germline (reference sequence). V lost 4 bases and J lost 3; bases outside the gene matches: 2. The CDR3 sequence is 13 residues long. CDR3 nucleotides: TGTGCCAGCAGTTCCACAGGGGACTATGGCTACACCTTC. It specifies CASSSTGDYGYTF.

The chain is built from TRBV24-1 and TRBJ1-1; D uncertain. This CDR3 contains 13 residues. V was shortened by 2 bases and J by 0 bases, with 3 bases between the two germline ends. The germline V gene has CDR1 KGHDR and CDR2 SFDVKD. CDR3 region: CATSDYVNTEAFF. CDR3 DNA sequence: TGTGCCACCAGTGATTATGTGAACACTGAAGCTTTCTTT.

The chain uses TRBV11-1 and TRBJ2-5; TRBD2 is a possible D gene (6 bases). Trimming cost V 6 bases and J 7 bases, with 15 bases left between them. The CDR3 is made up of 13 amino acids. The germline V gene encodes CDR1 SGHAT and CDR2 FQDESV (reference sequence). CDR3 in DNA: TGTGCCAGCAGTTGGGGGACTCCCGGGACCCAGTACTTC. This sequence encodes CASSWGTPGTQYF.

The genes are TRBV28 and TRBJ1-1; D is uncertain. The CDR3 is made up of 15 amino acids. Germline-derived CDR1 and CDR2 are MDHEN and SYDVKM. Trimming cost V 5 bases and J 1 base, with 14 bases left between them. CDR3: CASSPHDFRNTEAFF. The CDR3 DNA reads as TGTGCCAGCAGTCCCCATGACTTTAGGAACACTGAAGCTTTCTTT.

In its sample, this clone was seen once. V is TRBV2 and J is TRBJ2-7, with TRBD2 matching over 15 bases. The CDR3 covers 17 residues. Germline V lookup: CDR1 SNHLY, CDR2 FYNNEI. V lost 7 bases, J lost 6 bases, and 13 bases stayed unmatched. This CDR3 reads CASTITRWTSGGGEQYF. CDR3 DNA sequence: TGTGCCAGCACCATTACACGGTGGACTAGCGGGGGGGGCGAGCAGTACTTC.